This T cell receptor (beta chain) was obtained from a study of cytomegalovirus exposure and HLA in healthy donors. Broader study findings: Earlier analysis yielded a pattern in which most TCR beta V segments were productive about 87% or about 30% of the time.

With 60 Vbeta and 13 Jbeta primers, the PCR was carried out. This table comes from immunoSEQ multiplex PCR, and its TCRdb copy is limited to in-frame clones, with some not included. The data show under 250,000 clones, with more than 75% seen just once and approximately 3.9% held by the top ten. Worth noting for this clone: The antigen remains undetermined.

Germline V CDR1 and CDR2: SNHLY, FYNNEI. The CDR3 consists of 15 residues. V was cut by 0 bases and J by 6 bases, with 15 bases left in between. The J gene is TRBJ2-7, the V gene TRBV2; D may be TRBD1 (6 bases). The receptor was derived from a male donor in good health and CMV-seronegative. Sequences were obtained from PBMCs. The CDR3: CASSEALTGNGEQYF. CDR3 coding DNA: TGTGCCAGCAGTGAAGCCCTCACAGGGAACGGCGAGCAGTACTTC.